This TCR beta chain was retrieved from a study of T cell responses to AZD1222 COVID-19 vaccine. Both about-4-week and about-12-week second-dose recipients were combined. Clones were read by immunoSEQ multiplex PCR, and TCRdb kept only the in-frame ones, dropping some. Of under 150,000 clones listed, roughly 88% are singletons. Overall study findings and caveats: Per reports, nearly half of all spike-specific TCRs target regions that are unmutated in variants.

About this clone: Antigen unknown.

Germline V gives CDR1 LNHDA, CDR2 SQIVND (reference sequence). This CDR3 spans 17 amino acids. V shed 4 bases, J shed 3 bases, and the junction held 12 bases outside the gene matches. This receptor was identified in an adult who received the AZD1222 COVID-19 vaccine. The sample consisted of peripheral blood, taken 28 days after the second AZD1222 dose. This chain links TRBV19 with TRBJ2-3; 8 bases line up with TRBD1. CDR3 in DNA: TGTGCCAGTAGTACCCCTGAGGACAGGGTTTTGACAGATACGCAGTATTTT. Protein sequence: CASSTPEDRVLTDTQYF.